The source of this TCR beta chain is a study of technical replicates of blood from a handful of donors. The CDR3 sequence is 12 residues long. V lost 4 bases, J lost 10 bases, and 10 bases lay in between. The V gene's germline CDR1 is SGHVS and CDR2 FQNEAQ. The method was immunoSEQ multiplex PCR; TCRdb's version includes in-frame clones alone and lacks a portion of them. The repertoire holds tens of thousands of clones, around 94% seen once, with roughly 0.36% in the top ten. The material sequenced was T cells isolated from PBMCs. This chain links TRBV7-8 with TRBJ2-2, with a tentative D call TRBD1 (5 bases). The receptor comes from a human donor in good health. CDR3 protein: CASSYDSAELFF. Here the CDR3 DNA reads TGTGCCAGCAGCTACGACAGCGCGGAGCTGTTTTTT.